The present T cell receptor beta chain was sequenced within a study of cytomegalovirus exposure and HLA in healthy donors. About the study: The 110 or so validation repertoires used the same platform as the roughly 670 first-cohort repertoires, a later analysis reported.

The repertoire was sequenced with immunoSEQ multiplex PCR; TCRdb's copy has only in-frame clones and lacks some. The data hold roughly 60,000 clones, with 91% observed a single time. About this clone: Its antigen is unknown.

In germline, CDR1 is MNHEY, CDR2 SMNVEV (reference sequence). The V end lost 5 bases, the J end lost 3 bases, and 14 bases lay between the germline ends. The CDR3 covers 15 residues. Study-level points and caveats: Reports credit the classifier with highly specific, highly sensitive diagnosis of cytomegalovirus status. Cytomegalovirus association was assigned to around 150 TCR beta chains.

The sequencing input was PBMCs. The receptor comes from a woman under 40 in good health and CMV-seronegative. V gene TRBV27 combines with J gene TRBJ2-4; D perhaps matches TRBD2 (6 bases). The CDR3, as DNA: TGTGCCAGCAGTGGGTCTCCGGAGGGCAAAAACATTCAGTACTTC. Amino acid sequence: CASSGSPEGKNIQYF.